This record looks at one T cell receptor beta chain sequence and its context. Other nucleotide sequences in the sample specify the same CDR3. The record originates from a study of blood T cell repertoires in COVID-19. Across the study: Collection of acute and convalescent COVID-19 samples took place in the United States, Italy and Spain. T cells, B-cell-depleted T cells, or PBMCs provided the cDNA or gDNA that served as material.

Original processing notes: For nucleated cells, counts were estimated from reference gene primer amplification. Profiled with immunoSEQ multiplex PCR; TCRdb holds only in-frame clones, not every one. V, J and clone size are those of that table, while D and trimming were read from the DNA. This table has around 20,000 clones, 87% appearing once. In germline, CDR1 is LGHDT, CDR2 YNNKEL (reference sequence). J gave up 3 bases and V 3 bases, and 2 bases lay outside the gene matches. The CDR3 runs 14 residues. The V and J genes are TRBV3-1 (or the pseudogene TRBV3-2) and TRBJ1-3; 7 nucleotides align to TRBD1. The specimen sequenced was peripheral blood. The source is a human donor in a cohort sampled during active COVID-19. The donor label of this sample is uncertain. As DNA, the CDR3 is TGTGCCAGCAGCCAGAGACAGGGTGGAAACACCATATATTTT. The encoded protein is CASSQRQGGNTIYF.